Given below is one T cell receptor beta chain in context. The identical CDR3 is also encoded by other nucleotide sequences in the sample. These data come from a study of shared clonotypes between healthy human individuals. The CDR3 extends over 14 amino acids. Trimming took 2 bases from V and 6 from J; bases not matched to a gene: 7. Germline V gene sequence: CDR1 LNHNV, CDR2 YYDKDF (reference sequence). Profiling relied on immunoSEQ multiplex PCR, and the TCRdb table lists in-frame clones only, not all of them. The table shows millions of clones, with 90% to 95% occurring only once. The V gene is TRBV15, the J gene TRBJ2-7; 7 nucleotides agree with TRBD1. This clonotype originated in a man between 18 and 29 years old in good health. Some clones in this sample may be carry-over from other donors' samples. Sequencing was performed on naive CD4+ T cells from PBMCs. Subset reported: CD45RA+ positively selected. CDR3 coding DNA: TGTGCCACCAGCAGAACAGGGGTTGCGGGCGAGCAGTACTTC. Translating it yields CATSRTGVAGEQYF.